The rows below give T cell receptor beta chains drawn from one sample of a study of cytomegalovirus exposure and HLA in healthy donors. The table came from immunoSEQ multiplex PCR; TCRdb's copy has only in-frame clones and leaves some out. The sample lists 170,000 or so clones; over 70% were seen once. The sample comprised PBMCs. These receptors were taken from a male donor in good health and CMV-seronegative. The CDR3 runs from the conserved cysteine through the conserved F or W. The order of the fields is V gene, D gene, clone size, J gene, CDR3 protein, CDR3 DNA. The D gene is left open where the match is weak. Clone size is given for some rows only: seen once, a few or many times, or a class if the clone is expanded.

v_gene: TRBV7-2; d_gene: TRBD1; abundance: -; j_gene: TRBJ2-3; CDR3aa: CASGNRPGQGSDTQYF; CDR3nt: TGTGCCAGCGGCAACCGGCCGGGACAGGGTTCAGATACGCAGTATTTT
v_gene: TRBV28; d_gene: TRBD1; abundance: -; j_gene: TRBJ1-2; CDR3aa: CASSRDRERDNYGYTF; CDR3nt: TGTGCCAGCAGTCGGGACAGGGAGAGGGATAACTATGGCTACACCTTC
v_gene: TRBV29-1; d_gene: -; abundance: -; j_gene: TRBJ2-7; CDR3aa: CSVVIGGSEQYF; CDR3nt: TGCAGCGTTGTCATTGGAGGATCCGAGCAGTACTTC
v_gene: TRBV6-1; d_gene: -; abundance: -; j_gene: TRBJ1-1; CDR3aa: CASSPRGPDRAFF; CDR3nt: TGTGCCAGCAGCCCCAGGGGACCCGATAGAGCTTTCTTT
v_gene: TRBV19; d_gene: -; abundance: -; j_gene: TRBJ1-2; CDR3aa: CASSFQGSGYTF; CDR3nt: TGTGCCAGTAGTTTTCAGGGGTCAGGCTACACCTTC
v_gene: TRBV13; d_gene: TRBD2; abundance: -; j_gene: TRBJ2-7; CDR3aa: CASSPRGTSGSYEQYF; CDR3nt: TGTGCCAGCAGCCCGAGGGGGACTAGCGGTTCCTACGAGCAGTACTTC
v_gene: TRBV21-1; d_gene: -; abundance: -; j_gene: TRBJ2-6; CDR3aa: CASSIPGTGANVLTF; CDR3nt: TGTGCCAGCAGCATTCCGGGGACTGGGGCCAACGTCCTGACTTTC
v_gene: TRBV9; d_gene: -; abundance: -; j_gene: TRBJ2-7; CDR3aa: CASSARGDYEQYF; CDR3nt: TGTGCCAGCAGCGCCCGAGGAGACTACGAGCAGTACTTC
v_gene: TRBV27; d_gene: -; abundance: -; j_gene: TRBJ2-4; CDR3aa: CASSLQGAKNIQYF; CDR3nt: TGTGCCAGCAGTTTACAGGGGGCCAAAAACATTCAGTACTTC
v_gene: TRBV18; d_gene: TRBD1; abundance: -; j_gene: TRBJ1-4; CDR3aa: CASSPPDRVNEKLFF; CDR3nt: TGTGCCAGCTCACCGCCGGACAGGGTGAATGAAAAACTGTTTTTT
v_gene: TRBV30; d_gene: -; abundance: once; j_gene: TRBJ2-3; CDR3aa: CAWSRVAASDTQYF; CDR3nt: TGTGCCTGGAGTAGGGTAGCGGCCTCAGATACGCAGTATTTT
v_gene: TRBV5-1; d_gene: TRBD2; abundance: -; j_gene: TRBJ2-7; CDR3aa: CASSLVGLGTYEQYF; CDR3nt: TGCGCCAGCAGCTTGGTGGGACTAGGGACCTACGAGCAGTACTTC
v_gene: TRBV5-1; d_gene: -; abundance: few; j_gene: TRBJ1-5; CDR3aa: CASSLNGDNQPQHF; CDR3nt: TGCGCCAGCAGCTTAAACGGGGACAATCAGCCCCAGCATTTT
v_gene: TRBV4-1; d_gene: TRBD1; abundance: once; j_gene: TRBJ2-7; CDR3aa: CASSPRGHEQYF; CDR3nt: TGCGCCAGCAGCCCTAGGGGGCACGAGCAGTACTTC
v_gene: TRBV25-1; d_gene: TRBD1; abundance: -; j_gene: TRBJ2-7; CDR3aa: CASRGDRDSPYEQYF; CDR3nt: TGTGCCAGCAGAGGCGACCGGGACAGCCCCTACGAGCAGTACTTC
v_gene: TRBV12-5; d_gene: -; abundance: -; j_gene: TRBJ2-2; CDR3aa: CASGGGLFF; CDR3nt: TGTGCTAGTGGAGGCGGTCTGTTTTTT
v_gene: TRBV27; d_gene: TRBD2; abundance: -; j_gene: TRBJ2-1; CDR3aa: CASSYSGGAYNEQFF; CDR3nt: TGTGCCAGCAGTTATAGCGGGGGAGCCTACAATGAGCAGTTCTTC
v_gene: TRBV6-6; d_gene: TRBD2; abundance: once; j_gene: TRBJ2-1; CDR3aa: CASRPRLAGGVNEQFF; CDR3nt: TGTGCCAGCAGGCCACGACTAGCGGGGGGCGTGAATGAGCAGTTCTTC
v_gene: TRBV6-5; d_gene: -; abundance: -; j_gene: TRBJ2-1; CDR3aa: CASSYGGVGNEQFF; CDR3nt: TGTGCCAGCAGTTACGGCGGGGTAGGGAATGAGCAGTTCTTC
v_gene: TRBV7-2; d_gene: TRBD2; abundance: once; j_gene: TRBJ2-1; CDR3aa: CASSLFGRVYNEQFF; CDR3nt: TGTGCCAGCAGCTTATTCGGGAGGGTGTACAATGAGCAGTTCTTC
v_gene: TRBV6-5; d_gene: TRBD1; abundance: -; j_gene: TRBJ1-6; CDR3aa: CASSYGTAYNSPLHF; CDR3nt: TGTGCCAGCAGTTACGGGACAGCTTATAATTCACCCCTCCACTTT
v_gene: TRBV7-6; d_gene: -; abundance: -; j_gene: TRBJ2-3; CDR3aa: CASSLLEADTQYF; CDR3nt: TGTGCCAGCAGCTTACTAGAGGCAGATACGCAGTATTTT
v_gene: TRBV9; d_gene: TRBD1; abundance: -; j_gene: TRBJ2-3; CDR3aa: CASSVTGGLTTDTQYF; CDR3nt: TGTGCCAGCAGCGTGACAGGGGGCTTGACGACAGATACGCAGTATTTT
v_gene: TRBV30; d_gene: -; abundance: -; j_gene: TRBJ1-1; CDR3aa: CAWSLVMNTEAFF; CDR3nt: TGTGCCTGGAGTTTAGTGATGAACACTGAAGCTTTCTTT
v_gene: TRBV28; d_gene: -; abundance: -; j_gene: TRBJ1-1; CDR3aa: CASSSPKRTEAFF; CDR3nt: TGTGCCAGCAGTTCCCCGAAACGGACTGAAGCTTTCTTT
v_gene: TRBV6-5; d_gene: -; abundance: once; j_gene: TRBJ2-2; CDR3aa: CASSLSRNTGELFF; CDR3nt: TGTGCCAGCAGTCTGAGTCGGAACACCGGGGAGCTGTTTTTT
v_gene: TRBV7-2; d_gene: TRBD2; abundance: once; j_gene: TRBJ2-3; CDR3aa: CASSSLAGIGTDTQYF; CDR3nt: TGTGCCAGCAGCTCACTAGCGGGGATAGGAACAGATACGCAGTATTTT
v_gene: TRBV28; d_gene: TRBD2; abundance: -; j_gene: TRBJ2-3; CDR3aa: CASRGAGGTTDTQYF; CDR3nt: TGTGCCAGCAGGGGGGCGGGAGGCACAACAGATACGCAGTATTTT
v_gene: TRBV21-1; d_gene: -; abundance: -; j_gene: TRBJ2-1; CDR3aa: CASSKDRRLAGGPMLLYNEQFF; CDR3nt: TGTGCCAGCAGCAAAGATCGCCGACTAGCGGGAGGACCCATGCTGCTTTACAATGAGCAGTTCTTC